This T cell receptor (beta chain) was sequenced for a study of spatial heterogeneity in lung cancer. Study background: The cohort: 70 to 85 early-stage, untreated non-small cell lung cancer patients. Sequencing of follow-up PBMC samples took place when they were available, at a median of approximately 25 months after resection. TCR and UMI combinations that were unique each appeared, on average, more than ten times in raw reads.

The time point was: blood at routine non-recurrence follow-up after resection. Whole RNA from tumor, nontumor lung or frozen PBMC was sequenced unsorted. The V end lost 7 bases, the J end lost 6 bases, and 9 bases lay between the germline ends. This CDR3 is 12 amino acids long. TCRdb passed the 5' RACE reads through MiXCR, listing each CDR3 protein once. The sample contains 25,000 to 35,000 distinct CDR3 sequences, roughly 10% of which appear only once. The chain employs TRBV12-3 or TRBV12-4 and TRBJ2-2; no definite D call. The TCR originated in a female donor with early-stage non-small cell lung cancer. Sequencing used PBMCs, obtained at follow-up. The CDR3 DNA sequence: TGTGCCAGCACCTCCGTCTCCGGGGAGCTGTTTTTT. Translation gives CASTSVSGELFF.